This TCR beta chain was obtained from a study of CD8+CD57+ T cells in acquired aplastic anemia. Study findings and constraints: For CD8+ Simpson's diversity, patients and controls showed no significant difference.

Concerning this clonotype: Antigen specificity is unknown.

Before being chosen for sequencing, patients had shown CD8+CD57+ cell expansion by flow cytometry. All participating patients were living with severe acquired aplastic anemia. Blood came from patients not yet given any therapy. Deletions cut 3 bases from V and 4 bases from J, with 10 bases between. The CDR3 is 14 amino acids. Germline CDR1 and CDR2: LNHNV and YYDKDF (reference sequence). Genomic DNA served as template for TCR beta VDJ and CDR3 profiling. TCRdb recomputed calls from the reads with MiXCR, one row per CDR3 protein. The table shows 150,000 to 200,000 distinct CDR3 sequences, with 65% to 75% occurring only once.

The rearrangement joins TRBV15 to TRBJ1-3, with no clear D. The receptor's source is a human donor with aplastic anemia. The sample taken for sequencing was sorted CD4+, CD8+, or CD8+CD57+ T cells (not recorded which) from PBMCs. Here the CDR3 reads CATSSQVGGNTIYF. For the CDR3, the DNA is TGTGCCACCAGCAGCCAGGTGGGGGGAAACACCATATATTTT.